The 25 T cell receptor beta chains below come from one sample, sequenced in a study of control samples from healthy donors and cancer patients. Produced via immunoSEQ multiplex PCR; TCRdb's table is partial and in-frame only. The data contain tens of thousands of clones, over 75% of them singletons. Sequenced sample: blood. All receptors come from a man aged 50 to 59 in good health.

The V and J genes are TRBV21-1 and TRBJ2-5; the listed D gene, TRBD1, was not tested against the DNA. TRBV21-1 counts as a pseudogene. There are 13 residues in the CDR3. The CDR3: CASSPTGKETQYF. The CDR3 DNA is TGTGCCAGCAGCCCCACAGGGAAGGAGACCCAGTACTTC.

The chain employs TRBV6-5 and TRBJ2-5, with no clear D. The V end lost 2 bases, the J end lost 1 base, and 8 bases lay between the germline ends. This CDR3 is built from 14 residues. Germline loops: CDR1 MNHEY, CDR2 SVGAGI. CDR3 sequence: CASSYGVSQETQYF. Here the CDR3 DNA reads TGTGCCAGCAGTTACGGTGTCAGCCAAGAGACCCAGTACTTC.

The chain recombines TRBV19 with TRBJ1-6, with D unclear. Trimming cost V 6 bases and J 8 bases, with 11 bases left between them. The CDR3 totals 13 residues. Germline V gene data show CDR1 as LNHDA and CDR2 as SQIVND (reference sequence). CDR3 loop: CASRWADDSPLHF. The CDR3 nucleotides are TGTGCCAGTAGATGGGCCGACGATTCACCCCTCCACTTT.

The rearrangement uses TRBV5-1 and TRBJ1-1; maybe TRBD1 (5 bases). V was cut by 3 bases and J by 5 bases, with 14 bases left in between. The CDR3 is made up of 14 amino acids. Germline V gene lookup returns CDR1 SGHRS and CDR2 YFSETQ. This CDR3 reads CASSSGHQETEAFF. The CDR3 bases are TGCGCCAGCAGCTCTGGACACCAGGAGACTGAAGCTTTCTTT.

This chain connects TRBV7-9 to TRBJ1-2, with D maybe TRBD1 (5 bases). Germline V gene data show CDR1 as SEHNR and CDR2 as FQNEAQ (reference sequence). The length of the CDR3 is 13 residues. The V and J ends lost 6 bases and 4 bases respectively, with 12 bases between them. CDR3 in amino acids: CASRQAYRYGYTF. The CDR3 DNA sequence: TGTGCCAGCAGACAGGCTTATCGCTATGGCTACACCTTC.

The J gene is TRBJ1-4, the V gene TRBV6-2 or TRBV6-3, with TRBD1 as a possible D gene (6 bases). The CDR3 totals 17 residues. Trimming took 0 bases from V and 6 from J, leaving 17 bases between them. CDR1 and CDR2 (germline): MNHEY, SVGEGT. The CDR3 here is CASSYSITGFADEKLFF. DNA for the CDR3: TGTGCCAGCAGTTACTCGATTACAGGGTTTGCGGATGAAAAACTGTTTTTT.

The genes are TRBV19 and TRBJ1-4; TRBD1 might be the D (5 bases). This CDR3 has 17 residues. V lost 7 bases to trimming and J lost 1 base, with 19 bases between them. Germline V lookup: CDR1 LNHDA, CDR2 SQIVND (reference sequence). CDR3 in DNA: TGTGCCAGTACTGACTGGGGTTCAAGGGGAACTAATGAAAAACTGTTTTTT. Translation: CASTDWGSRGTNEKLFF.

This clone came up a few times. The rearrangement uses TRBV7-9 and TRBJ2-7; 8 bases map to TRBD1. This CDR3 region has 12 residues. Germline V gene lookup returns CDR1 SEHNR and CDR2 FQNEAQ (reference sequence). After removal of 5 bases from V and 6 bases from J, the junction contained 3 bases not matched to a gene. The CDR3 spells CASSPQGGEQYF. The CDR3 DNA reads as TGTGCCAGCAGCCCACAGGGGGGCGAGCAGTACTTC.

The gene calls are TRBV5-1 and TRBJ2-2; 9 bases are shared with TRBD1. V gave up 5 bases and J gave up 5 bases; unmatched junction bases: 1. The germline V gene has CDR1 SGHRS and CDR2 YFSETQ. This CDR3 comprises 13 residues. Written as DNA, the CDR3 is TGCGCCAGCAGACAGGGGGCGACCGGGGAGCTGTTTTTT. Translation: CASRQGATGELFF.

The chain couples TRBV5-6 to TRBJ1-1; D is unresolved. The CDR3 consists of 15 residues. Trimming shortened V by 0 bases and J by 1 base, and 10 bases separated the two germline ends. From germline, CDR1 is SGHDT and CDR2 YYEEEE. Here the CDR3 DNA reads TGTGCCAGCAGCTTGGTCTTTTCGGGGAACACTGAAGCTTTCTTT. As protein: CASSLVFSGNTEAFF.

The chain employs TRBV24-1 and TRBJ2-5; D perhaps matches TRBD2 (5 bases). Germline CDR1 reads KGHDR; CDR2 reads SFDVKD. CDR3 length: 14 amino acids. Deletions cut 3 bases from V and 7 bases from J, with 14 bases between. DNA of the CDR3: TGTGCCACCAGTGATGTAGACGGACGGGGGACCCAGTACTTC. Amino acid sequence: CATSDVDGRGTQYF.

Details on this clone: The sample carries other DNA sequences with the same CDR3. This chain connects TRBV9 to TRBJ1-1, with D unresolved. CDR1 is SGDLS, CDR2 YYNGEE, per germline. V lost 1 base to trimming and J lost 2 bases, with 6 bases between them. The CDR3 extends over 13 amino acids. The CDR3: CASSVSVNTEAFF. The CDR3, as DNA: TGTGCCAGCAGCGTATCCGTTAACACTGAAGCTTTCTTT.

V gene TRBV19 combines with J gene TRBJ2-7; D remains unclear. Germline CDR1 reads LNHDA; CDR2 reads SQIVND (reference sequence). The CDR3 totals 15 residues. V was shortened by 6 bases and J by 9 bases, with 24 bases between the two germline ends. For the CDR3, the DNA is TGTGCCAGTAGCTTCAGTTCCCAGACGCTTACTATGCAGTACTTC. It yields the protein CASSFSSQTLTMQYF.

The genes are TRBV5-4 and TRBJ1-1; D unclear. The CDR3 contains 16 residues. The germline gives CDR1 SGHNT, CDR2 YYREEE (reference sequence). With 2 bases removed from V and 5 bases from J, the gap between germline ends came to 19 bases. The chain's CDR3 is CASSLLLTGPETEAFF. The DNA for the CDR3 is TGTGCCAGCAGCTTACTTCTCACCGGGCCCGAAACTGAAGCTTTCTTT.

This chain uses TRBV7-2 with TRBJ1-4; a weak D match, TRBD1 (5 bases). The CDR3 contains 14 residues. CDR1 SGHTA and CDR2 FQGNSA come from the germline V gene. V gave up 6 bases and J gave up 3 bases, with 11 bases separating them. The CDR3 protein is CASRRGEANEKLFF. The DNA of the CDR3 is TGTGCCAGCAGACGGGGGGAGGCTAATGAAAAACTGTTTTTT.

The chain employs TRBV9 and TRBJ1-1; D remains unclear. Trimming removed 0 bases from V and 3 bases from J, with 12 bases in between. Germline V CDR1 and CDR2: SGDLS, YYNGEE. CDR3 length: 15 residues. The CDR3 loop reads CASSVDGGWDTEAFF. The CDR3 DNA reads TGTGCCAGCAGCGTAGATGGAGGGTGGGACACTGAAGCTTTCTTT.

This clone occurred a few times. The J gene is TRBJ2-4, the V gene TRBV27; TRBD1 matches at 9 bases. Germline CDR1 reads MNHEY; CDR2 reads SMNVEV (reference sequence). Unmatched junction bases numbered 10, after V lost 2 bases and J lost 2 bases. This CDR3 comprises 18 residues. CDR3 nucleotide sequence: TGTGCCAGCAGTTTAGGGCTAGGGACAGGGCGGTCCAAAAACATTCAGTACTTC. Protein: CASSLGLGTGRSKNIQYF.

V and J are TRBV6-5 and TRBJ2-7, with D tentatively TRBD1 (5 bases). V lost 5 bases, J lost 0 bases, and 8 bases lay in between. The CDR3 runs 13 residues. The V gene's germline CDR1 is MNHEY and CDR2 SVGAGI. DNA for the CDR3: TGTGCCAGCAGTCGACAGTTCTCCTACGAGCAGTACTTC. Protein product: CASSRQFSYEQYF.

This clone has just one count. This sequence joins TRBV20-1 and TRBJ2-2; tentatively, D is TRBD2 (6 bases). The CDR3 spans 14 residues. V was pared by 3 bases and J by 7 bases, with 15 bases between. Germline loops: CDR1 DFQATT, CDR2 SNEGSKA (reference sequence). The CDR3 DNA sequence: TGCAGTGCTAGTGTCGGGACTCGTGGCGGGGAGCTGTTTTTT. Translated, it gives CSASVGTRGGELFF.

As to this clone: The junction and the germline gene differ at one end; a read error may be behind it. The sample carries other DNA sequences with the same CDR3. The chain has TRBV12-3 or TRBV12-4 and TRBJ1-4, with D tentatively TRBD1 (5 bases). The CDR3 is 13 residues long. The CDR3 here is CASSLAGTEKLFF. In nucleotides, the CDR3 is TGTGCCAGCAGTCTAGCGGGGACCGAAAAACTGTTTTTT.

CDR3 residues: CASSRAGTSYEQYF. In DNA, the CDR3 is TGTGCCAGCAGCCGAGCGGGGACCTCCTACGAGCAGTACTTC. The chain joins TRBV11-3 to TRBJ2-7; 7 nucleotides agree with TRBD2. The V segment lost 5 bases and the J segment 0 bases; nucleotides outside the gene matches: 4. The germline V gene encodes CDR1 SGHNT and CDR2 YENEEA. This CDR3 region has 14 residues.

This rearrangement joins TRBV19 to TRBJ2-1; 12 nucleotides line up with TRBD2. The ends lost 9 bases at V and 6 bases at J; junction bases unmatched: 9. The CDR3 consists of 15 residues. Germline V gene lookup returns CDR1 LNHDA and CDR2 SQIVND (reference sequence). The CDR3 is CASETSGGRPNEQFF. CDR3 bases: TGTGCCAGCGAGACTAGCGGGGGACGCCCCAATGAGCAGTTCTTC.

The gene calls are TRBV7-3 and TRBJ1-1; D unclear. The CDR3 is 14 amino acids. In germline, CDR1 is SGHTA, CDR2 FQGTGA. V was trimmed by 3 bases and J by 1 base, leaving 9 bases between them. The CDR3 spells CASSFKRANTEAFF. Written as DNA, the CDR3 is TGTGCCAGCAGCTTTAAAAGGGCGAACACTGAAGCTTTCTTT. Full variable domain (rest looked up from reference TRBV7-3 and TRBJ1-1): GAGVSQTPSNKVTEKGKYVELRCDPISGHTALYWYRQSLGQGPEFLIYFQGTGAADDSGLPNDRFFAVRPEGSVSTLKIQRTERGDSAVYLCASSFKRANTEAFFGQGTRLTVV.

This clone was observed a single time. The rearrangement links TRBV4-2 to TRBJ2-1, with 9 bases that match TRBD1. Germline loops: CDR1 LGHNA, CDR2 YNFKEQ. The CDR3 totals 18 residues. After removal of 0 bases from V and 0 bases from J, the junction contained 6 bases not matched to a gene. CDR3 DNA: TGTGCCAGCAGCCAAGAAACGACAGGGGGGGTCTCCTACAATGAGCAGTTCTTC. It specifies CASSQETTGGVSYNEQFF.

J is TRBJ1-2 and V is TRBV7-9, with 7 positions matching TRBD1. J was trimmed by 2 bases and V by 4 bases; bases with no gene match: 13. The CDR3 length is 17 residues. From germline, CDR1 is SEHNR and CDR2 FQNEAQ (reference sequence). The CDR3 DNA reads as TGTGCCAGCAGCTCTCAAGGCGGGGACAGTGTAAACTATGGCTACACCTTC. The encoded protein is CASSSQGGDSVNYGYTF. The whole variable domain, filled in from reference TRBV7-9 and TRBJ1-2, reads DTGVSQNPRHKITKRGQNVTFRCDPISEHNRLYWYRQTLGQGPEFLTYFQNEAQLEKSRLLSDRFSAERPKGSFSTLEIQRTEQGDSAMYLCASSSQGGDSVNYGYTFGSGTRLTVV.